The 29 T cell receptor beta chains listed next were all sequenced from one sample in a study of blood T cell repertoires in COVID-19. Assay: immunoSEQ multiplex PCR; the TCRdb copy retains only in-frame clones and omits some. The sample holds 100,000 to 150,000 clones, around 88% seen once. Sequencing was done on a sample of peripheral blood. The receptors were gathered from a human donor in a cohort sampled during active COVID-19.

The table lists this clone with a few counts. This sequence joins TRBV4-3 and TRBJ2-2; TRBD2 might be the D (6 bases). From germline, CDR1 is LGHNA and CDR2 YSLEER. This CDR3 region has 16 residues. V was cut by 3 bases and J by 5 bases, with 16 bases left in between. The CDR3 region has the DNA TGCGCCAGCAGCCAGCAATTCGGGCTAGCGACCGGGGAGCTGTTTTTT. As protein: CASSQQFGLATGELFF.

V gene TRBV5-5 combines with J gene TRBJ2-3; 10 nucleotides match TRBD2. CDR3 length: 16 amino acids. Germline CDR1 is SGHKS and CDR2 is YYEKEE (reference sequence). After removal of 1 base from V and 3 bases from J, the junction contained 5 bases not matched to a gene. The CDR3 protein is CASSLRASGRTDTQYF. CDR3 DNA sequence: TGTGCCAGCAGCTTGCGTGCTAGCGGGAGAACAGATACGCAGTATTTT.

This rearrangement joins TRBV6-5 to TRBJ2-3, with 13 positions matching TRBD2. The CDR3 covers 16 residues. The V gene end was trimmed by 2 bases and the J gene end by 4 bases; junction bases not matched to a gene: 3. CDR1 MNHEY and CDR2 SVGAGI come from the germline V gene. The CDR3 region has the DNA TGTGCCAGCAGTTACGTCGGACTAGCGGGAGCAGATACGCAGTATTTT. Protein sequence: CASSYVGLAGADTQYF.

CDR3 region: CASSLAQGQPQHF. CDR3 DNA: TGTGCCAGCAGCTTAGCACAGGGCCAGCCCCAGCATTTT. This chain links TRBV11-2 with TRBJ1-5; D is possibly TRBD1 (6 bases). Germline values: CDR1 SGHAT, CDR2 FQNNGV. Trimming stripped 1 base from V and 7 bases from J, with 8 bases between. This CDR3 comprises 13 residues.

This clone has only a few counts. The V gene is TRBV2, the J gene TRBJ1-2, with 11 bases fitting TRBD1. The germline CDR1 and CDR2 sequences are SNHLY and FYNNEI. The V gene end was trimmed by 9 bases and the J gene end by 8 bases; junction bases not matched to a gene: 5. CDR3 length: 12 residues. The CDR3 is CASKGQGDGYTF. The CDR3 bases are TGTGCCAGTAAGGGACAGGGGGACGGCTACACCTTC.

The chain links TRBV5-6 to TRBJ2-4, with D perhaps TRBD2 (6 bases). The germline V gene encodes CDR1 SGHDT and CDR2 YYEEEE. V was shortened by 1 base and J by 0 bases, with 8 bases between the two germline ends. This CDR3 comprises 15 residues. CDR3 residues: CASSLSSGAKNIQYF. The CDR3 DNA sequence: TGTGCCAGCAGCTTGAGTAGCGGAGCCAAAAACATTCAGTACTTC.

This chain joins TRBV14 and TRBJ2-5, with D possibly TRBD2 on 6 matching bases. This CDR3 is 14 amino acids long. From germline, CDR1 is SGHDN and CDR2 FVKESK. Trimming removed 5 bases at V and 5 bases at J, with 15 bases between. CDR3 sequence reads: CASSSREGRETQYF. CDR3 sequence (DNA): TGTGCCAGCAGCTCAAGAGAGGGGAGGGAGACCCAGTACTTC.

The chain joins TRBV18 to TRBJ2-1, with TRBD2 matching over 10 bases. The CDR3 has 15 amino acids. Germline V gives CDR1 KGHSH, CDR2 LQKENI. The junction had 7 bases not matched to a gene; V was cut back by 3 bases and J by 8 bases. For the CDR3, the DNA is TGTGCCAGCTCACCGGGACTAGCGAGGGGAGATGAGCAGTTCTTC. Residues: CASSPGLARGDEQFF.

The rearrangement uses TRBV9 and TRBJ1-3; D perhaps matches TRBD1 (5 bases). The germline V and J ends were trimmed by 0 bases and 0 bases, with 13 bases remaining between them. The CDR3 contains 17 residues. Germline CDR1 reads SGDLS; CDR2 reads YYNGEE. Here the CDR3 reads CASSVAWTNYSGNTIYF. CDR3 coding DNA: TGTGCCAGCAGCGTAGCATGGACAAACTACTCTGGAAACACCATATATTTT.

The CDR3 is CASSLGQYNEQFF. Written as DNA, the CDR3 is TGTGCCAGCAGCTTGGGCCAGTACAATGAGCAGTTCTTC. The J gene is TRBJ2-1, the V gene TRBV5-6; D not certain. CDR1 and CDR2 from the germline V gene are SGHDT and YYEEEE. CDR3 size: 13 residues. Trimming pared 0 bases from V and 4 bases from J, leaving 5 bases between.

This clone was detected only once. The genes are TRBV28 and TRBJ1-1; 7 nucleotides line up with TRBD1. The CDR3 is made up of 15 amino acids. V lost 6 bases, J lost 7 bases, and 14 bases stayed unmatched. Germline values: CDR1 MDHEN, CDR2 SYDVKM. The CDR3 region is CASRPDRAFPDEAFF. The CDR3 nucleotides are TGTGCCAGCAGGCCCGACAGGGCGTTTCCTGATGAAGCTTTCTTT.

This chain connects TRBV5-1 to TRBJ2-7; TRBD1 aligns across 7 bases. The CDR3 has 15 residues. CDR1 and CDR2 (germline): SGHRS, YFSETQ. With 5 bases clipped from V and 3 bases from J, the junction kept 11 bases outside the gene matches. The CDR3 coding sequence is TGCGCCAGCAGATGGGGGACAGCCGAAAACTACGAGCAGTACTTC. It encodes CASRWGTAENYEQYF.

This clone was recorded only once. This chain joins TRBV27 and TRBJ2-1; TRBD1 is a possible D gene (5 bases). The CDR3 runs to 12 residues. V lost 4 bases and J 9 bases, leaving 10 bases between the germline ends. Germline CDR1 MNHEY, CDR2 SMNVEV (reference sequence). The CDR3 coding sequence is TGTGCCAGCAGTTCCACAGGACGTGAGCAGTTCTTC. Translated: CASSSTGREQFF.

A single count supports this clone. This chain connects TRBV7-6 to TRBJ2-6, with TRBD1 matching 9 bases. The V segment lost 5 bases and the J segment 4 bases; nucleotides outside the gene matches: 18. Per the germline V gene, CDR1 is SGHVS and CDR2 is FNYEAQ. This CDR3 spans 20 amino acids. The CDR3 region is CASSPIGRDRVLSGANVLTF. CDR3 sequence (DNA): TGTGCCAGCAGCCCAATTGGGCGGGACAGGGTTCTTAGCGGGGCCAACGTCCTGACTTTC. Full variable domain (missing parts from reference TRBV7-6 and TRBJ2-6): GAGVSQSPRYKVTKRGQDVALRCDPISGHVSLYWYRQALGQGPEFLTYFNYEAQQDKSGLPNDRFSAERPEGSISTLTIQRTEQRDSAMYRCASSPIGRDRVLSGANVLTFGAGSRLTVL.

The chain employs TRBV5-5 and TRBJ2-1; 10 nucleotides line up with TRBD2. Trimming took 1 base from V and 3 from J; bases not matched to a gene: 7. Germline values: CDR1 SGHKS, CDR2 YYEKEE (reference sequence). This CDR3 spans 17 amino acids. The CDR3 sequence: CASSLSLAGVIYNEQFF. The DNA of the CDR3 is TGTGCCAGCAGCTTGTCGCTAGCGGGAGTGATCTACAATGAGCAGTTCTTC.

V and J are TRBV15 and TRBJ1-2; tentatively, D is TRBD1 (6 bases). There are 16 residues in the CDR3. V lost 0 bases to trimming and J lost 8 bases, with 19 bases between them. Germline assignment: CDR1 LNHNV and CDR2 YYDKDF (reference sequence). CDR3 DNA sequence: TGTGCCACCAGCAGAGATCAGGGGCCGCAGGGCGGGGGCTACACCTTC. Its protein product is CATSRDQGPQGGGYTF. The full variable domain, with the rest looked up from reference TRBV15 and TRBJ1-2, is DAMVIQNPRYQVTQFGKPVTLSCSQTLNHNVMYWYQQKSSQAPKLLFHYYDKDFNNEADTPDNFQSRRPNTSFCFLDIRSPGLGDTAMYLCATSRDQGPQGGGYTFGSGTRLTVV.

This chain links TRBV28 with TRBJ2-1, with 7 bases that match TRBD2. Losses at the gene ends were 6 bases for V and 6 bases for J; bases not matched to a gene: 14. CDR3 length equals 16 residues. The germline gives CDR1 MDHEN, CDR2 SYDVKM. The CDR3 loop reads CASRAKLAFSPNEQFF. CDR3 in DNA: TGTGCCAGCAGAGCAAAACTAGCGTTTTCCCCCAATGAGCAGTTCTTC.

J is TRBJ2-1 and V is TRBV9; 9 bases are shared with TRBD2. J was trimmed by 3 bases and V by 5 bases; bases with no gene match: 6. CDR1 is SGDLS, CDR2 YYNGEE, per germline. This CDR3 region has 15 residues. CDR3 sequence: CASSSGRSHYNEQFF. The CDR3 region has the DNA TGTGCCAGCAGTAGCGGGAGATCTCACTACAATGAGCAGTTCTTC.

This sequence joins TRBV6-6 and TRBJ2-1; the match to TRBD2 covers 12 bases. CDR1 MNHNY and CDR2 SVGAGI come from the germline V gene (reference sequence). The CDR3 contains 15 residues. J was trimmed by 10 bases and V by 6 bases; bases with no gene match: 10. The CDR3 DNA is TGTGCCAGCAGCACCCTAGCGGGAGGGCTCCGCGAGCAGTTCTTC. Translation gives CASSTLAGGLREQFF.

The rearrangement links TRBV4-1 to TRBJ2-1, with 7 positions matching TRBD2. The CDR3 runs to 15 residues. Germline V gives CDR1 MGHRA, CDR2 YSYEKL. The V gene end was trimmed by 0 bases and the J gene end by 2 bases; junction bases not matched to a gene: 1. The chain's CDR3 is CASSQEAGPYNEQFF. The CDR3 DNA reads TGCGCCAGCAGCCAAGAAGCGGGACCCTACAATGAGCAGTTCTTC.

The rearrangement joins TRBV7-2 to TRBJ2-7; tentative D call: TRBD1 (5 bases). Trimming cost V 5 bases and J 2 bases, with 10 bases left between them. The germline CDR1 and CDR2 sequences are SGHTA and FQGNSA. CDR3 size: 13 residues. The CDR3 DNA sequence: TGTGCCAGCAGCCTACAGGTCACCTACGAGCAGTACTTC. This sequence encodes CASSLQVTYEQYF.

This clone has just a few counts. V gene TRBV11-1 combines with J gene TRBJ2-1, with D hard to call. This CDR3 has 16 residues. V was pared by 1 base and J by 1 base, with 11 bases between. Germline values: CDR1 SGHAT, CDR2 FQDESV (reference sequence). The CDR3 DNA reads as TGTGCCAGCAGCTTAGTCGGTAGGAGATCCTACAATGAGCAGTTCTTC. Translation: CASSLVGRRSYNEQFF.

The chain uses TRBV21-1 and TRBJ2-5; TRBD2, the D gene given by the table, was not confirmed from the DNA. TRBV21-1 counts as a pseudogene. CDR3 size: 13 residues. CDR3 in amino acids: CASSKALAETQYF. The CDR3 DNA is TGTGCCAGCAGCAAAGCACTAGCAGAGACCCAGTACTTC.

The chain recombines TRBV19 with TRBJ2-1; TRBD1 matches 7 bases. This CDR3 region has 15 residues. Germline CDR1 LNHDA, CDR2 SQIVND (reference sequence). V lost 3 bases and J lost 0; bases outside the gene matches: 2. CDR3 sequence (DNA): TGTGCCAGTAGTATGGACAGGAGCTCCTACAATGAGCAGTTCTTC. Translating gives CASSMDRSSYNEQFF.

The chain has TRBV2 and TRBJ2-2, with D tentatively TRBD2 (7 bases). Trimming pared 8 bases from V and 4 bases from J, leaving 20 bases between. The CDR3 loop spans 16 amino acids. The germline CDR1 and CDR2 sequences are SNHLY and FYNNEI. The CDR3 DNA sequence: TGTGCCAGCCAACCCGTTCGGGGGGCGACCACCGGGGAGCTGTTTTTT. This sequence encodes CASQPVRGATTGELFF.

The chain employs TRBV19 and TRBJ1-6, with D unresolved. Per the germline V gene, CDR1 is LNHDA and CDR2 is SQIVND (reference sequence). This CDR3 is 12 amino acids long. V was clipped by 6 bases and J by 7 bases, with 7 bases between them. This CDR3 reads CASSPTNSPLHF. The CDR3 bases are TGTGCCAGTAGCCCAACAAATTCACCCCTCCACTTT.

The chain recombines TRBV5-6 with TRBJ2-1; 7 positions match TRBD2. The CDR3 extends over 16 amino acids. Germline CDR1 is SGHDT and CDR2 is YYEEEE. Losses at the gene ends were 4 bases for V and 0 bases for J; bases not matched to a gene: 7. CDR3 residues: CASSPQAGSSYNEQFF. The CDR3 nucleotides are TGTGCCAGCAGCCCCCAAGCGGGGTCCTCCTACAATGAGCAGTTCTTC. Combining the CDR3 with reference TRBV5-6 and TRBJ2-1 gives the whole variable domain DAGVTQSPTHLIKTRGQQVTLRCSPKSGHDTVSWYQQALGQGPQFIFQYYEEEERQRGNFPDRFSGHQFPNYSSELNVNALLLGDSALYLCASSPQAGSSYNEQFFGPGTRLTVL.

The gene calls are TRBV9 and TRBJ2-1; 8 bases fit TRBD2. After removal of 0 bases from V and 6 bases from J, the junction contained 11 bases not matched to a gene. The germline V gene encodes CDR1 SGDLS and CDR2 YYNGEE. This CDR3 is 17 amino acids long. In nucleotides, the CDR3 is TGTGCCAGCAGCGTAGCGGCGGGAGGAAACCCGGCCAATGAGCAGTTCTTC. Translating it yields CASSVAAGGNPANEQFF.

The chain links TRBV18 to TRBJ1-1; D call uncertain. The CDR3 has 13 amino acids. The germline V and J ends were trimmed by 5 bases and 0 bases, with 7 bases remaining between them. Germline V gene lookup returns CDR1 KGHSH and CDR2 LQKENI. CDR3 in DNA: TGTGCCAGCTCAGAGGCTATGAACACTGAAGCTTTCTTT. This codes for CASSEAMNTEAFF.